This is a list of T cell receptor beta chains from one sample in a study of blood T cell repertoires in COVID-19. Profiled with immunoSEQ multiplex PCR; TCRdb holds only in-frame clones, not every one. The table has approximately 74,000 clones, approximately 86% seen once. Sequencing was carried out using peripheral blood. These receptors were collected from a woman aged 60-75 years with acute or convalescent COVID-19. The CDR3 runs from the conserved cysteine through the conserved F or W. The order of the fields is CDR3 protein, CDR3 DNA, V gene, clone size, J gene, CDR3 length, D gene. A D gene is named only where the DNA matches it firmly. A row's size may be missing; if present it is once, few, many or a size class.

CASSLDEDSPLHF,TGCGCCAGCAGCTTGGACGAGGATTCACCCCTCCACTTT,TRBV5-1,.,TRBJ1-6,13,.
CASSPWDRLNTEAFF,TGTGCCAGCAGCCCATGGGACAGGTTGAACACTGAAGCTTTCTTT,TRBV3-1/TRBV3-2,.,TRBJ1-1,15,TRBD1
CAWSPQGPEQFF,TGTGCCTGGAGTCCCCAGGGTCCTGAGCAGTTCTTC,TRBV30,.,TRBJ2-1,12,.
CAWSRGIGSPLHF,TGTGCCTGGAGTAGGGGAATAGGTTCACCCCTCCACTTT,TRBV30,.,TRBJ1-6,13,.
CASSSTGLSTDTQYF,TGTGCCAGCAGCTCGACAGGTTTAAGCACAGATACGCAGTATTTT,TRBV7-2,.,TRBJ2-3,15,.
CASSPSLAGVDTQYF,TGTGCCAGCAGCCCCAGCTTGGCGGGGGTGGATACGCAGTATTTT,TRBV7-2,.,TRBJ2-3,15,TRBD2
CASSPPSSYEQYF,TGTGCCAGCAGCCCTCCTAGCTCCTACGAGCAGTACTTC,TRBV5-4,.,TRBJ2-7,13,.
CASSLVRMNTEAFF,TGTGCCAGCAGCTTGGTCAGAATGAACACTGAAGCTTTCTTT,TRBV28,many,TRBJ1-1,14,.
CASSGWTGVLENTQYF,TGTGCCAGCAGCGGCTGGACAGGGGTATTAGAAAATACGCAGTATTTT,TRBV7-9,.,TRBJ2-3,16,TRBD1
CASSQQGAPICF,TGTGCCAGCAGCCAACAGGGTGCCCCCATATGCTTC,TRBV3-1/TRBV3-2,.,TRBJ1-2,12,.
CASSLVGDEQYF,TGTGCCAGCAGCTTGGTGGGCGACGAGCAGTACTTC,TRBV5-6,.,TRBJ2-7,12,.
CASRDSTANEQFF,TGTGCCAGCAGAGACTCGACGGCCAATGAGCAGTTCTTC,TRBV7-9,.,TRBJ2-1,13,.
CASSEDRGTEAFF,TGTGCCAGCAGTGAGGACAGGGGAACTGAAGCTTTCTTT,TRBV2,.,TRBJ1-1,13,TRBD1